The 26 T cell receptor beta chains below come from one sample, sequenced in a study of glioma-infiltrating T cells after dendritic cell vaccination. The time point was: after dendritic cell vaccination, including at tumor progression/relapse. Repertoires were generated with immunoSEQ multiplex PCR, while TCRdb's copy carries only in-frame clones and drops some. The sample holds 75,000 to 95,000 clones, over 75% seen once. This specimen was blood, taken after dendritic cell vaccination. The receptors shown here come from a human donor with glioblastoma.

For the CDR3, the DNA is TGTGCCAGCAGCCCAAGTTGGACAGGGAGCGGCTACACCTTC. Translation gives CASSPSWTGSGYTF. This chain connects TRBV27 to TRBJ1-2; 8 bases align to TRBD1. CDR1 is MNHEY, CDR2 SMNVEV, per germline (reference sequence). This CDR3 spans 14 amino acids. V was pared by 6 bases and J by 8 bases, with 11 bases of the junction left unmatched.

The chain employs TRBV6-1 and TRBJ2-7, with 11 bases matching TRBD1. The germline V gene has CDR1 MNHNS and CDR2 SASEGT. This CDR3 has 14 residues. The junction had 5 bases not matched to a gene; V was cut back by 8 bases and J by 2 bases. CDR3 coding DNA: TGTGCCAGCGGACAGGGGGCTAGGACCTACGAGCAGTACGTC. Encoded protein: CASGQGARTYEQYV.

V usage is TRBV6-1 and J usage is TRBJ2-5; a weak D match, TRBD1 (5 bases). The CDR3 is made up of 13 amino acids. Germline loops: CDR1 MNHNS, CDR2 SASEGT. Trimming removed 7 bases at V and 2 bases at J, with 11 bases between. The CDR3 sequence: CASKVAGQETQYF. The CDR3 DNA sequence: TGTGCCAGCAAGGTCGCAGGGCAAGAGACCCAGTACTTC.

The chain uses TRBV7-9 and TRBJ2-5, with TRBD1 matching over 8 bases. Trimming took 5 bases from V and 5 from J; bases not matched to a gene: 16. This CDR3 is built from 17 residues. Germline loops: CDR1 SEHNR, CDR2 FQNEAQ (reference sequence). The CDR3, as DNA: TGTGCCAGCAGCGAAACGCACCCGGACAGGGTTCGGGAGACCCAGTACTTC. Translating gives CASSETHPDRVRETQYF.

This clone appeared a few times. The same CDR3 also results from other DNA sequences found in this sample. This CDR3 is CASSRGGSTGELFF. The CDR3 DNA follows: TGTGCCAGCAGTAGGGGGGGTTCCACCGGGGAGCTGTTTTTT. The chain combines TRBV9 with TRBJ2-2; a possible D gene is TRBD2 (7 bases). CDR3 length: 14 residues. The germline V and J ends were trimmed by 5 bases and 4 bases, with 12 bases remaining between them. Germline CDR1 is SGDLS and CDR2 is YYNGEE.

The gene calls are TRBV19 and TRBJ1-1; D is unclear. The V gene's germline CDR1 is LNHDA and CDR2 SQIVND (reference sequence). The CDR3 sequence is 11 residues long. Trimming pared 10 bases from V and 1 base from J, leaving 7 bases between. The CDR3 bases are TGTGCCATTACCAGGAACACTGAAGCTTTCTTT. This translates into CAITRNTEAFF.

As DNA, the CDR3 is TGCGCCAGCAGTAAGGGACAGGAAGAGACCCAGTACTTC. As protein: CASSKGQEETQYF. This chain joins TRBV10-1 and TRBJ2-5; the match to TRBD1 covers 8 bases. Losses at the gene ends were 5 bases for V and 3 bases for J; bases not matched to a gene: 2. CDR1 and CDR2 from the germline V gene are WNHNN and SYGVQD (reference sequence). The CDR3 sequence is 13 residues long.

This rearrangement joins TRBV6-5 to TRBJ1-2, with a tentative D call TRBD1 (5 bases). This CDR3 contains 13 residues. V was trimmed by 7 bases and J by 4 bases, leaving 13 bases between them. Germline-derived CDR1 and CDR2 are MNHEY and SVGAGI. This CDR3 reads CASIGADSYGYTF. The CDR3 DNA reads TGTGCCAGCATAGGGGCAGACAGCTATGGCTACACCTTC.

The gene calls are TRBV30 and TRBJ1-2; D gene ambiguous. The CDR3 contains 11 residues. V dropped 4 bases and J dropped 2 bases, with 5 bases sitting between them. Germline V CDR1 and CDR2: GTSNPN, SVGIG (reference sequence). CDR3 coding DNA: TGTGCCTGGACCCAGAACTATGGCTACACCTTC. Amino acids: CAWTQNYGYTF.

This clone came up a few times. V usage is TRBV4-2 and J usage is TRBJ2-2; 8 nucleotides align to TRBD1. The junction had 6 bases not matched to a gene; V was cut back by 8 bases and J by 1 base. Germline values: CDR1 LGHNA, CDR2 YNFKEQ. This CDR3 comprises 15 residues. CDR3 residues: CASHAGTGNTGELFF. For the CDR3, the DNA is TGTGCCAGCCATGCCGGGACAGGGAACACCGGGGAGCTGTTTTTT.

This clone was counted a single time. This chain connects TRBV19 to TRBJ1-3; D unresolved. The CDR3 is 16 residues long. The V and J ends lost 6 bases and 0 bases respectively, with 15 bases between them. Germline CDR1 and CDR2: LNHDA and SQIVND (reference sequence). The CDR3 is CASSRTFRDSGNTIYF. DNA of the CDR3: TGTGCCAGTAGCCGGACTTTCCGCGACTCTGGAAACACCATATATTTT.

CDR3: CASSPGTSRLHYEQYV. CDR3 sequence (DNA): TGCGCCAGCAGCCCAGGGACTAGCCGACTGCACTACGAGCAGTACGTC. This sequence joins TRBV5-1 and TRBJ2-7; 9 bases match TRBD2. The V and J ends lost 4 bases and 3 bases, in that order; junction bases with no gene match: 11. The germline CDR1 and CDR2 sequences are SGHRS and YFSETQ. The CDR3 is made up of 16 amino acids.

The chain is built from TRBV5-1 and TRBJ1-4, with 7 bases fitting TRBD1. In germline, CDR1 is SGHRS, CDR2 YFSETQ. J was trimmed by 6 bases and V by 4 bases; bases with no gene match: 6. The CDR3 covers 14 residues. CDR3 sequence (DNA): TGCGCCAGCAGCACCGGGACAGCTGATGAAAAACTGTTTTTT. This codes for CASSTGTADEKLFF.

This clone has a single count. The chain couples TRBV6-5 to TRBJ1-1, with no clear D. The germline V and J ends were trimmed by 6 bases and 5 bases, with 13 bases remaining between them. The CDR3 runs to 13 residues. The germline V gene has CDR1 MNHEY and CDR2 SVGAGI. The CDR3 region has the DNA TGTGCCAGCAGATACACGGCGGGGACTGAAGCTTTCTTT. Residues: CASRYTAGTEAFF.

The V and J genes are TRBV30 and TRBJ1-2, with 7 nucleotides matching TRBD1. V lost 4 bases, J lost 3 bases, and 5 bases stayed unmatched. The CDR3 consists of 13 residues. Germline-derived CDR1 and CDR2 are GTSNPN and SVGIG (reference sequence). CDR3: CAWTKQGYYGYTF. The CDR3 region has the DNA TGTGCCTGGACTAAACAGGGGTACTATGGCTACACCTTC.

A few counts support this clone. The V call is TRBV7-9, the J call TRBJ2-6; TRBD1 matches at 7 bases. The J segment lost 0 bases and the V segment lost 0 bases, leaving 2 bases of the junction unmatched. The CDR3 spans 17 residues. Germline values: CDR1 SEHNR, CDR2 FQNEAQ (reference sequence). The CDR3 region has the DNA TGTGCCAGCAGCTTAGCGGGACAGTCCTCTGGGGCCAACGTCCTGACTTTC. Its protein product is CASSLAGQSSGANVLTF.

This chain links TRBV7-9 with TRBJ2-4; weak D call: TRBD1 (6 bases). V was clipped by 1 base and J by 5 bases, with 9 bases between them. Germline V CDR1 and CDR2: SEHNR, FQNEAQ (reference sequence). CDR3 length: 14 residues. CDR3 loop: CASSLGAGENIQYF. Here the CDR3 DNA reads TGTGCCAGCAGCTTAGGGGCAGGGGAAAACATTCAGTACTTC.

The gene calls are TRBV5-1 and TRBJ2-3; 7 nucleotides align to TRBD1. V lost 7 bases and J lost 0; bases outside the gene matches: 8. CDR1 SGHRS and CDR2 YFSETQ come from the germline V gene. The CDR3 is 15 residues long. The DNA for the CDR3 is TGCGCCAGCGTACTCCGGGACAGTAGCACAGATACGCAGTATTTT. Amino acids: CASVLRDSSTDTQYF.

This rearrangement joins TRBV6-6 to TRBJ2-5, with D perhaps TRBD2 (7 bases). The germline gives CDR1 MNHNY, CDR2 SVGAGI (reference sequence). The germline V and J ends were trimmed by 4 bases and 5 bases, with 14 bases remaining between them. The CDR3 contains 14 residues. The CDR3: CASSLGGAGETQYF. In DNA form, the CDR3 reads TGTGCCAGCAGTTTGGGGGGGGCTGGGGAGACCCAGTACTTC.

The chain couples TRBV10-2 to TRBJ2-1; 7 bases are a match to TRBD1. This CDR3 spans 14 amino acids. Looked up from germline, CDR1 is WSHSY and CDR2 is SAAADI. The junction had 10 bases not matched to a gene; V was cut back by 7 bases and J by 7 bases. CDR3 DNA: TGCGCCAGCACCCTAAGGGACAGAATAAATGAGCAGTTCTTC. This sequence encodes CASTLRDRINEQFF.

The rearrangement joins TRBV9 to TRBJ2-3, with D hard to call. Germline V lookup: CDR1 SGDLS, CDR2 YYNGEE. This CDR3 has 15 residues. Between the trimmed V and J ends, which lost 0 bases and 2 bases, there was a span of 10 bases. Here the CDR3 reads CASSVVNSLTDTQYF. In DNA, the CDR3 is TGTGCCAGCAGCGTAGTTAATTCCCTCACAGATACGCAGTATTTT.

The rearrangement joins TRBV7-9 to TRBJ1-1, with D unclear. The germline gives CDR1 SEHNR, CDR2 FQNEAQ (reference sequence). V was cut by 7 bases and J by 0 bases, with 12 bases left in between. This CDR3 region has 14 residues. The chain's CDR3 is CASNPSGVNTEAFF. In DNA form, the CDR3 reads TGTGCCAGCAACCCCTCGGGAGTGAACACTGAAGCTTTCTTT.

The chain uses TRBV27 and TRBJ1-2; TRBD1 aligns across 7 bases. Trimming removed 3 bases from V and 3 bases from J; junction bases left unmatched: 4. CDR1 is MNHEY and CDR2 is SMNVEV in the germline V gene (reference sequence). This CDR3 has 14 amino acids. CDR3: CASSFLGQDYGYTF. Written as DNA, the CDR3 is TGTGCCAGCAGTTTCCTCGGACAGGACTATGGCTACACCTTC.

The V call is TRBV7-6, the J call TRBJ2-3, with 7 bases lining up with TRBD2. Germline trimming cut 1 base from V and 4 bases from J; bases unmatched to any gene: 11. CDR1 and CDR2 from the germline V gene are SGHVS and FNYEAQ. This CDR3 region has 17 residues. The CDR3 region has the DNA TGTGCCAGCAGCTTAGTCTTCGGGGGGAGCAACTCAGATACGCAGTATTTT. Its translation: CASSLVFGGSNSDTQYF.

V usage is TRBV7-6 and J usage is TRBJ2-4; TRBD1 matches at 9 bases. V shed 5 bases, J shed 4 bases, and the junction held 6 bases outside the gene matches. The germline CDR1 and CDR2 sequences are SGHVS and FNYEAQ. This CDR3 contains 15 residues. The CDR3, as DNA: TGTGCCAGCAGCGCGGGGACAGGGCTAAAAAACATTCAGTACTTC. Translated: CASSAGTGLKNIQYF.

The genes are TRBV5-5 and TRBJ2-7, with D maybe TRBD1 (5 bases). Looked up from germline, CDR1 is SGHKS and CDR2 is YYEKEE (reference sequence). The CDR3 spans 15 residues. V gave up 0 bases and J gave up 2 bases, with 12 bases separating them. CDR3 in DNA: TGTGCCAGCAGCTTGGACAGGTTTGCTCCCTACGAGCAGTACTTC. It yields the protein CASSLDRFAPYEQYF.